The text below deals with one T cell receptor (beta chain). It lacks a known antigen. Qualities for individual bases were not recorded, and no much larger clone is one base off. The CDR3 runs 13 residues from the cysteine to the phenylalanine. The entry retains the CDR3 DNA only, 39 bases that are in frame from base 1. In the germline V gene (reference sequence), CDR1 corresponds to MNHEY and CDR2 to SMNVEV. At the junction V is shortened by 0 bases and J by 8 bases, with 10 bases in between. This entry belongs to a study of T cells after posttransplantation cyclophosphamide (TCRdb year 2016). Study-wide context: Using TRB sequencing, the study followed how the T cell repertoire rebuilt after myeloablative bone marrow transplantation with posttransplantation cyclophosphamide given as GVHD prophylaxis. Public TRB sequences were searched against a database of over 3,600 sequences associated with responses to pathogens, tumor antigens, self-antigens and alloantigens. TRB sequencing was performed on blood from all 35 or so PTCy patients with 1-year posttransplant specimens. Because TRA and TRB clonality correlated tightly in roughly ten samples, later TCR analyses were limited to TRB. Samples from 30 to 35 PTCy-treated patients, along with samples from roughly 15 of their related bone marrow donors, underwent antigen receptor sequencing. In 3 patients, TRB sequencing was also performed on up to about 3 more blood samples taken 2 to 5.2 years after transplant, and in 4 patients, pretransplant blood was also TRB-sequenced. General conclusions and limits of the study: At 1-2 months, donor-recipient similarity was low but rose over the first year, and the later blood repertoires were often dominated by donor CD8+ memory clones. Across 35 to 55 patients, TRB clonality was highly associated with recipient CMV seropositivity and CMV reactivation, and diversity in PTCy patients was similar to diversity in CNI/methotrexate controls. The TRB repertoires of T cells infiltrating skin or GI tract showed only limited overlap with the TRB repertoires of T cells in blood.

Genomic DNA was the input for TRB sequencing, which was run either with the immunoSEQ assay at survey resolution or with the hsTCRB kit. The source study handled its data this way. The immunoSEQ software was used for initial read processing, and the LymphoSeq R package was used for repertoire analyses. Clonality was computed as 1 minus normalized Shannon entropy; Gini coefficient was also calculated for each TRB dataset. Phenotypes of unsorted samples were inferred by mapping TRB sequences from sorted subsets of the recipient or donor onto unsorted samples of the same recipient. Sourced from immuneACCESS, this table was stored by TCRdb with only in-frame sequences that have V and J called. A share of the clones is absent; for the studies checked, an unresolved V gene accounts for under half, and the remainder has no known explanation. That table supplies the V and J calls and clone size; D and trimming were determined from the DNA. Recorded for this sample are approximately 29,000 clones; approximately 90% of them occurred a single time. Together, the top ten hold approximately 3.5% of the sample.

Related bone marrow donors provided peripheral blood samples on the day of marrow donation. Mononuclear cells from peripheral blood and bone marrow were separated by Ficoll-Hypaque density centrifugation and then cryopreserved. The material sequenced was PBMCs. This receptor was obtained from a man aged 45-60 years. The chain links TRBV27 with TRBJ1-1, with TRBD1 tentatively as D gene (6 bases match). The CDR3 in this case is CASSLSSGVEAFF. The sequence in DNA is TGTGCCAGCAGTTTATCATCAGGGGTGGAAGCTTTCTTT.